The clone carrying this T cell receptor (beta chain) was counted a few times. The antigen is unknown. This specimen belongs to a study of T cell repertoires in cytomegalovirus infection. The overall study: From public TCR beta signatures came an indication of both CMV infection and matching HLA type.

Study-wide results and caveats: Carriers of CMV plus the relevant HLA were identified by cumulative public TCR beta family frequency.

TCRdb passed the reads through MiXCR, listing each CDR3 protein once. Of about 740,000 distinct CDR3 sequences detected, roughly a third appear once; the ten largest clones hold around 2.8%. The origin of this receptor is a human donor in good health (CMV status not recorded). Some clones in this sample may be carry-over from other donors' samples. Specimen: PBMCs.

The CDR3 sequence is CASSGDYGTDYGYTF. CDR3 sequence (DNA): TGTGCCAGCAGTGGAGACTACGGGACGGACTATGGCTACACCTTC. V and J are TRBV11-2 and TRBJ1-2; tentative D call: TRBD1 (5 bases). The germline CDR1 and CDR2 sequences are SGHAT and FQNNGV. The germline V and J ends were trimmed by 6 bases and 3 bases, with 17 bases remaining between them. The CDR3 loop spans 15 amino acids.